This T cell receptor (beta chain) derives from a study of beta chain features in type 1 diabetes. The CDR3 totals 12 residues. Germline V gives CDR1 MGHRA, CDR2 YSYEKL. V lost 4 bases and J 7 bases, leaving 7 bases between the germline ends. Sequencing targeted expressed TCRB transcripts, as all isolated RNA had been reverse transcribed. The method was immunoSEQ multiplex PCR; TCRdb's version includes in-frame clones alone and lacks a portion of them. Found here are some 240,000 clones, roughly 17% of them singletons; the top ten hold about 0.092%. Sampling consisted of one heparinised blood draw per donor, averaging about 116 mL. General study points: Researchers could not determine here whether HLA type influences TCRB rearrangement. For Type 1 diabetes patients, all four CD4+ subsets carried TCRB CDR3s that were moderately but significantly shorter. At VDJ recombination sites, type 1 diabetes patients had fewer insertions and more deleted nucleotides. Patients' naive, central memory and Treg TCRB repertoires seemed closer to one another than those of healthy donors.

Details on this clone: Its antigen is as yet unknown.

This sequence joins TRBV4-1 and TRBJ1-4; no firm D call. The specimen sequenced was naive CD4+ T cells from blood. The origin of this receptor is a man aged 25 to 45 with type 1 diabetes. The CDR3 region has the DNA TGCGCCAGCAGCCGGTCTAGTGAAAAACTGTTTTTT. This encodes CASSRSSEKLFF.